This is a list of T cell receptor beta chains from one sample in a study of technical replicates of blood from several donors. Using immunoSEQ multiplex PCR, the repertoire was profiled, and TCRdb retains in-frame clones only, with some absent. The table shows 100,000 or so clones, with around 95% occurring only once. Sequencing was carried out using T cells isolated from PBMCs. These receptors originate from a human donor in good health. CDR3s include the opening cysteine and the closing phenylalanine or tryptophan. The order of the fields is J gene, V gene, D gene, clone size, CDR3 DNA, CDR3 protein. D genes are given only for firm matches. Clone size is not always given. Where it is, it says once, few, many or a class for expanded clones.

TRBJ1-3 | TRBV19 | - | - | TGTGCCAGTGGCCCGGGACACCTCTCTGGAAACACCATATATTTT | CASGPGHLSGNTIYF
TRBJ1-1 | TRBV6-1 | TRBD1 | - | TGTGCCAGCAGTCCACAGGGACAGGGGAACACTGAAGCTTTCTTT | CASSPQGQGNTEAFF
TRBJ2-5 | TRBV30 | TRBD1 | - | TGTGCCTGGAGTCCGCGTTATACAGGGGGCCCGGTTGGTAGGAATCTTAAAGAGACCCAGTACTTC | CAWSPRYTGGPVGRNLKETQYF
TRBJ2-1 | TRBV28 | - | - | TGTGCCAGCAGTTCGCGGACTCGGCCAGAGAATGAGCAGTTCTTC | CASSSRTRPENEQFF
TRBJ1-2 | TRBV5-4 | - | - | TGTGCCAGCAGCTTGTTGACAGTATCTAACTATGGCTACACCTTC | CASSLLTVSNYGYTF
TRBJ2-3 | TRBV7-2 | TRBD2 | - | TGTGCCAGCAGGTTGACTAGCGGGGTCGCAGATACGCAGTATTTT | CASRLTSGVADTQYF
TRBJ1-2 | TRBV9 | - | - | TGTGCCAGCAGCGTAGGACAGGACTTCTATGGCTACACCTTC | CASSVGQDFYGYTF
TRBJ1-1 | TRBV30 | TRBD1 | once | TGTGCCTGGAGTACTAGACAGGGGCTGAACGCTGAAGCTTTCTTT | CAWSTRQGLNAEAFF
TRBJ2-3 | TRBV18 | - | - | TGTGCCAGCTCACCGGTCTTGGGCGTTAGCACAGATACGCAGTATTTT | CASSPVLGVSTDTQYF
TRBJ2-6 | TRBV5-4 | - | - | TGTGCCAGCAGCTTAGAGGTCTCTGGGGCCAACGTCCTGACTTTC | CASSLEVSGANVLTF
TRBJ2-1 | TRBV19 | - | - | TGTGCCAGTAGTAAACCGGTTCAGCTCCTCGGGGATGAGCAGTTCTTC | CASSKPVQLLGDEQFF
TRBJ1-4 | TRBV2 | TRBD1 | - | TGTGCCAGCAGGGAGACAGGGACGTGGACTAATGAAAAACTGTTTTTT | CASRETGTWTNEKLFF
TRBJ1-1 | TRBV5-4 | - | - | TGTGCCAGCAGCTTACAGAGAATGAACACTGAAGCTTTCTTT | CASSLQRMNTEAFF
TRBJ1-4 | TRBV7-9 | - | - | TGTGCCAGCAGCCCCTTTGCGCGGCCGTCCGAAAAACTGTTTTTT | CASSPFARPSEKLFF
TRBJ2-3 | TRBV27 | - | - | TGTGCCAGCAGTTTATTAAAGGACTCCCTTAACACAGATACGCAGTATTTT | CASSLLKDSLNTDTQYF
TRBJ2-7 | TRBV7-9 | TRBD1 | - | TGTGCCAGCAGCATTCACAGGGGCCACCAAGCCTACGAGCAGTACTTC | CASSIHRGHQAYEQYF
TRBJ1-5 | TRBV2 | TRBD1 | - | TGTGCCACAAAGCGAGGGACAGGAGAAAGCAATCAGCCCCAGCATTTT | CATKRGTGESNQPQHF
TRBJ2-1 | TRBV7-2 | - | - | TGTGCCAGCAGCTTAGGTGGCCAGGGGGGCAATGAGCAGTTCTTC | CASSLGGQGGNEQFF
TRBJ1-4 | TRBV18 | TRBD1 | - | TGTGCCAGCTCACCACAGAGACAGGGGAATGAAAAACTGTTTTTT | CASSPQRQGNEKLFF
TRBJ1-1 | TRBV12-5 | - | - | TGTTCCTCCGAGGGTATTGACGGAGGTACTGAAGCTTTCTTT | CSSEGIDGGTEAFF
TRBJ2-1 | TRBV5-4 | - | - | TGTGCCAGCAGCTTTGCTAGCGCCTTGTCTAGTGAGCAGTTCTTC | CASSFASALSSEQFF
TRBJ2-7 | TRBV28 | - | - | TGTGCCAGCAGTATGGGGGGACGGGTCTACGAGCAGTACTTC | CASSMGGRVYEQYF
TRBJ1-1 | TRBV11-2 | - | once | TGTGCCAGCAGCTTAGGCAGTATGAACACTGAAGCTTTCTTT | CASSLGSMNTEAFF
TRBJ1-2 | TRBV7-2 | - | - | TGTGCCAGCAGTGCCGGGCAGGGCGCCTATGGCTACACCTTC | CASSAGQGAYGYTF
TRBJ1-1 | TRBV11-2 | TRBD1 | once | TGTGCCAGCAGATCCGGACAGGGAATAACTGAAGCTTTCTTT | CASRSGQGITEAFF
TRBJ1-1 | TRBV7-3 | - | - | TGTGCCAGCGAAGGAGAGGGCACTGAAGCTTTCTTT | CASEGEGTEAFF